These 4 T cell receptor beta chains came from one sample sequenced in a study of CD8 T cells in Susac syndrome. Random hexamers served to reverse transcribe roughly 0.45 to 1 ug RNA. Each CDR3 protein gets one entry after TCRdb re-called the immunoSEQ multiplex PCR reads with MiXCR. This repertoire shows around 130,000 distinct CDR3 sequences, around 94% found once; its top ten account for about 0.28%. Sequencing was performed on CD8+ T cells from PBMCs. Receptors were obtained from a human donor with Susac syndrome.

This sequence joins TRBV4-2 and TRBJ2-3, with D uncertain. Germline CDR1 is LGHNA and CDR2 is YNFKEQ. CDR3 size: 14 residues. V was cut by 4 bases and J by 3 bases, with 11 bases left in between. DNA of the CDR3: TGTGCCAGCAGCCCTTTCGGTCCGACAGATACGCAGTATTTT. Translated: CASSPFGPTDTQYF.

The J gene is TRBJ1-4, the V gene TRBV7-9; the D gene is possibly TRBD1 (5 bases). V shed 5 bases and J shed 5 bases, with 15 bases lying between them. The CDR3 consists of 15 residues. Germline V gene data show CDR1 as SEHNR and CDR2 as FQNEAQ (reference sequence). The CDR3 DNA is TGTGCCAGCAGCCTCCAAGGGACGCCAAATGAAAAACTGTTTTTT. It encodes CASSLQGTPNEKLFF.

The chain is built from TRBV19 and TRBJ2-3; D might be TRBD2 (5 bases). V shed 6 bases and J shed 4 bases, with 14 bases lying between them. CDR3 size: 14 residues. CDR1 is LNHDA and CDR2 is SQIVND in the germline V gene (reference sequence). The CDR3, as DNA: TGTGCCAGTAGCGGGGAGTGGCTATCAGATACGCAGTATTTT. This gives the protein CASSGEWLSDTQYF.

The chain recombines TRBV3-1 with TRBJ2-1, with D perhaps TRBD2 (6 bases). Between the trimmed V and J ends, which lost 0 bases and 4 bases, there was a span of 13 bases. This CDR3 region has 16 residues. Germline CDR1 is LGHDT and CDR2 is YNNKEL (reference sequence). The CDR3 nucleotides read TGTGCCAGCAGCCAAGATGGCCTAGCGCGTTACAATGAGCAGTTCTTC. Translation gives CASSQDGLARYNEQFF.